Given below is one T cell receptor beta chain in context. Its antigen is not identified. The V gene lost 11 bases and the J gene lost 2 bases, with 14 bases spanning the gap. The CDR3 runs 13 residues. Germline V CDR1 and CDR2: SNHLY, FYNNEI. The assay was immunoSEQ multiplex PCR, and TCRdb's table has in-frame clones only and misses some. The sample holds 35,000 to 45,000 clones; roughly 84% are singletons and the top ten take around 17%. The data are from a study of OX40 agonist ivuxolimab in advanced cancers. The overall study: Past anti-PD-1, anti-PD-L1 or anti-CTLA-4 therapy was accepted, and 40% to 50% had received some. Overall study findings and caveats: Antigen targets of the expanded peripheral T cells went undetermined. Individuals who were partial responders at 0.1-3.0 mg/kg had clonal expansion that ranked among the lowest. Both blood CD4+ and CD8+ T cells showed clonal growth by week 6 at 0.1 to 3.0 mg/kg.

The specimen was CD4+ or CD8+ T cells sorted from blood, collected in a trial of the OX40 agonist ivuxolimab. The genes are TRBV2 and TRBJ2-3; D is undetermined. This TCR was sampled from an adult with an advanced solid tumor such as melanoma, head and neck, liver or kidney cancer. The CDR3: CASINENTDTQYF. The CDR3 DNA follows: TGTGCCTCAATAAACGAGAACACAGATACGCAGTATTTT. Complete variable domain (other parts from reference TRBV2 and TRBJ2-3): EPEVTQTPSHQVTQMGQEVILRCVPISNHLYFYWYRQILGQKVEFLVSFYNNEISEKSEIFDDQFSVERPDGSNFTLKIRSTKLEDSAMYFCASINENTDTQYFGPGTRLTVL.